This T cell receptor beta chain was sequenced during a study of CD8 T cells in ankylosing spondylitis. This clonotype showed up many times. Construction of TCR beta libraries was performed using quantitative 5'-RACE with molecular barcodes. TCRdb passed the 5' RACE reads through MiXCR, listing each CDR3 protein once. The sample has 180,000 or so distinct CDR3 sequences, 9.5% to 13% seen once. The V gene end was trimmed by 1 base and the J gene end by 4 bases; junction bases not matched to a gene: 3. Germline CDR1 reads SGHKS; CDR2 reads YYEKEE (reference sequence). The CDR3 is 16 residues long. Specimen: blood, either unsorted or a sorted T cell fraction (not recorded which). The sequence was obtained from a male donor with ankylosing spondylitis or in good health (not recorded which). V is TRBV5-5 and J is TRBJ2-1, with 12 bases aligning to TRBD2. The CDR3: CASSLRTSGVYNEQFF. The CDR3 nucleotides are TGTGCCAGCAGCTTGAGGACTAGCGGGGTTTACAATGAGCAGTTCTTC.